The source of this T cell receptor beta chain is a study of CD8 T cells in Susac syndrome. Findings and limits, study-wide: The TCR sequencing and HLA analysis in the study involved a relatively small number of individuals, as the study acknowledged.

The RNA, 0.5 to 1 ug, was put through reverse transcription using random hexamers. Amplification of the TCR beta CDR3 was carried out by immunoSEQ multiplex PCR, which spanned a total of 54 Vbeta and 13 Jbeta segments. TCRdb reprocessed the immunoSEQ multiplex PCR reads via MiXCR and lists one record per CDR3 protein. The data contain under 200,000 distinct CDR3 sequences, around 94% of them singletons. About this clonotype itself: The antigen is undetermined.

The germline gives CDR1 MNHNY, CDR2 SVGAGI (reference sequence). The CDR3 has 13 residues. V lost 8 bases and J lost 3, with 14 bases in between. Sequences were obtained from CD4+ T cells from PBMCs. The clonotype originates from a human donor in good health. The chain is built from TRBV6-6 and TRBJ2-7, with TRBD1 as a possible D gene (7 bases). In DNA form, the CDR3 reads TGTGCCAGCCGCCGACAGGGAGGCTACGAGCAGTACTTC. It specifies CASRRQGGYEQYF.